The 10 T cell receptor beta chains listed next were all sequenced from one sample in a study of response to subunit inactivated influenza vaccine. Via MiXCR, TCRdb re-called the RT-PCR reads, giving one row per CDR3 protein. The table shows roughly 570,000 distinct CDR3 sequences, with 10% to 15% occurring only once. The source was PBMCs from blood, collected more than 35 days after vaccination. All receptors come from a man between 45 and 60 years old who received an inactivated influenza vaccine.

The rearrangement uses TRBV12-3 or TRBV12-4 and TRBJ2-5; D gene unclear. Trimming stripped 2 bases from V and 0 bases from J, with 16 bases between. The CDR3 is made up of 17 amino acids. For the CDR3, the DNA is TGTGCCAGCAGTTTAAACCCCTTAGTATCTCACCAAGAGACCCAGTACTTC. Protein sequence: CASSLNPLVSHQETQYF.

The chain couples TRBV5-1 to TRBJ2-2, with no clear D. This CDR3 spans 15 amino acids. CDR1 and CDR2 from the germline V gene are SGHRS and YFSETQ. The V gene lost 0 bases and the J gene lost 5 bases, with 11 bases spanning the gap. CDR3: CASSLGPERTGELFF. The CDR3, as DNA: TGCGCCAGCAGCTTGGGACCCGAAAGGACCGGGGAGCTGTTTTTT.

This clonotype was seen a few times. J is TRBJ1-1 and V is TRBV4-2; D is undetermined. Deletions cut 1 base from V and 0 bases from J, with 12 bases between. This CDR3 is 16 amino acids long. Germline lookup yields CDR1 LGHNA and CDR2 YNFKEQ. CDR3 in amino acids: CASSQVGGRLNTEAFF. In DNA, the CDR3 is TGTGCCAGCAGCCAAGTGGGTGGACGATTGAACACTGAAGCTTTCTTT.

The sample holds many counts of this clonotype. This rearrangement joins TRBV6-2 or TRBV6-3 to TRBJ2-7; D assignment may be TRBD1 or TRBD2 (7 bases each). V lost 5 bases to trimming and J lost 3 bases, with 11 bases between them. Germline V gene data show CDR1 as MNHEY and CDR2 as SVGEGT. The CDR3 extends over 13 amino acids. Written as DNA, the CDR3 is TGTGCCAGCAGTCAGGGGGGGCTCTACGAGCAGTACTTC. Translated: CASSQGGLYEQYF.

The chain combines TRBV12-3 or TRBV12-4 with TRBJ2-3; D is undetermined. Trimming shortened V by 2 bases and J by 5 bases, and 17 bases separated the two germline ends. The CDR3 runs 16 residues. The DNA of the CDR3 is TGTGCCAGCAGTTTAACACCATCCAATGCCAGAGATACGCAGTATTTT. It is translated as CASSLTPSNARDTQYF.

This rearrangement joins TRBV2 to TRBJ2-7; D may be TRBD1 or TRBD2 (5 bases each). This CDR3 region has 12 residues. V gave up 8 bases and J gave up 2 bases, with 10 bases separating them. Germline lookup yields CDR1 SNHLY and CDR2 FYNNEI. The CDR3 DNA follows: TGTGCCAGCCGAGGGGAGACCTACGAGCAGTACTTC. It translates to CASRGETYEQYF.

The chain joins TRBV3-1 to TRBJ2-5, with a possible D match to TRBD2 (6 bases). Germline-derived CDR1 and CDR2 are LGHDT and YNNKEL (reference sequence). V lost 4 bases and J lost 0, with 15 bases in between. The CDR3 length is 16 residues. CDR3 nucleotide sequence: TGTGCCAGCAGCCGGAGGGCTAGCGTTTACCAAGAGACCCAGTACTTC. This translates into CASSRRASVYQETQYF.

The CDR3 DNA follows: TGCAGTGCTCAAGGACTAGCGGGAGATTTCTACGAGCAGTACTTC. Translation: CSAQGLAGDFYEQYF. The chain links TRBV20-1 to TRBJ2-7; 13 nucleotides align to TRBD2. V trimming: 5 bases; J trimming: 3 bases; junction bases outside the gene matches: 7. CDR3 size: 15 residues. The germline V gene encodes CDR1 DFQATT and CDR2 SNEGSKA (reference sequence).

The rearrangement links TRBV20-1 to TRBJ2-7; D gene uncertain. Germline CDR1 reads DFQATT; CDR2 reads SNEGSKA (reference sequence). The CDR3 has 12 amino acids. Trimming stripped 4 bases from V and 3 bases from J, with 10 bases between. CDR3 residues: CSAISVNYEQYF. CDR3 DNA: TGCAGTGCTATCTCAGTTAACTACGAGCAGTACTTC.

This clonotype occurred a few times. The genes are TRBV10-3 and TRBJ2-1; D is unclear. CDR3 length: 15 residues. V was trimmed by 6 bases and J by 2 bases, leaving 14 bases between them. Per germline, CDR1 ENHRY and CDR2 SYGVKD. The CDR3 loop is CAIRPGLRTYNEQFF. The CDR3 DNA sequence: TGTGCCATCAGGCCGGGCCTTCGAACCTACAATGAGCAGTTCTTC.